The clone carrying this T cell receptor beta chain was seen a few times. Its antigen is still unknown. Using unique molecular identifiers, the investigators prepared the TCRbeta library. A single record per CDR3 protein comes from TCRdb applying MiXCR to the PCR reads. Of some 300,000 distinct CDR3 sequences in the sample, approximately 7.3% were seen once. The data were taken from a study of T-cell reconstitution after alpha-beta-depleted transplantation in children. Findings and caveats of the study: At the one-year point after transplant, T-cell counts and TCRbeta diversity were found to come mostly from T cells that had been newly produced.

The source is a female patient between 2 and 15 years old who had a stem cell transplant for Fanconi anemia, so the T cells may come from the graft donor. The sequences come from peripheral blood, collected 360 days after TCRalphabeta/CD19-depleted stem cell transplant.

As DNA, the CDR3 is TGTGCCAGCAGTTCTGGAGCCGCCCTGAACACTGAAGCTTTCTTT. The encoded protein is CASSSGAALNTEAFF. The chain combines TRBV28 with TRBJ1-1; D gene unclear. The CDR3 totals 15 residues. V was trimmed by 4 bases and J by 0 bases, leaving 12 bases between them. The germline gives CDR1 MDHEN, CDR2 SYDVKM.